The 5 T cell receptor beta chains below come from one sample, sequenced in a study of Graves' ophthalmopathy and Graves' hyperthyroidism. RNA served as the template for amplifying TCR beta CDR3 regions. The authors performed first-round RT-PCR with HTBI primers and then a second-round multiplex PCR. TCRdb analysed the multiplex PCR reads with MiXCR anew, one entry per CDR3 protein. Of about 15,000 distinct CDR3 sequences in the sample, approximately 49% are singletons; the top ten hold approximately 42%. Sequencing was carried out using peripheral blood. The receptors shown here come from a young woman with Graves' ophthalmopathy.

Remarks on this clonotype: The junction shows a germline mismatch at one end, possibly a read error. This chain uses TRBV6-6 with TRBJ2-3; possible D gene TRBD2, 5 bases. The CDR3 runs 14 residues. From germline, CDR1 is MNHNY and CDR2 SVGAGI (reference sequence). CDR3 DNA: TGTCCCAGCAGCCCCAGCGGTAACACAGATACGCACTATTTT. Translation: CPSSPSGNTDTHYF.

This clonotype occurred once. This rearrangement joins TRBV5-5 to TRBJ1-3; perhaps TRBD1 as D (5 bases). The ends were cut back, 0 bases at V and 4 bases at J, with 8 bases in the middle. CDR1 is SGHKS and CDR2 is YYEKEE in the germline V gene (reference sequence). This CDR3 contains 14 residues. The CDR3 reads CASSLGGSGNTIYF. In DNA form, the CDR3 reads TGTGCCAGCAGCTTGGGGGGGTCAGGAAACACCATATATTTT.

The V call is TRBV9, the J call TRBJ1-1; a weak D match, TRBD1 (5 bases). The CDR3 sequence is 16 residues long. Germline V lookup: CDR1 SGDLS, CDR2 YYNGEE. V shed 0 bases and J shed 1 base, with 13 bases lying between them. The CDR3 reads CASSVAGSVGNTEAFF. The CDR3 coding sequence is TGTGCCAGCAGCGTAGCAGGGAGCGTTGGGAACACTGAAGCTTTCTTT.

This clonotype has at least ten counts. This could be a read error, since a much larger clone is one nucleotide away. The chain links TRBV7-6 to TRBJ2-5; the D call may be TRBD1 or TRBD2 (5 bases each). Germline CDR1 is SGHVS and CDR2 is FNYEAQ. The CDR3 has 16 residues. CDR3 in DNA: TGTGTCAGCAGCTTAGCCCTGAGGGGAGTCCAAGAGACCCAGTACTTC. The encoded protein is CVSSLALRGVQETQYF.

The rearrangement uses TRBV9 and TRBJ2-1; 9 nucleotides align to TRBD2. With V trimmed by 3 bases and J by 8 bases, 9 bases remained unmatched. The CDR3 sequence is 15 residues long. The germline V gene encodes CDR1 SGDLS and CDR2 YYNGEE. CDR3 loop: CASSGGGLALDEQFF. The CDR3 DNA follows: TGTGCCAGCAGCGGGGGGGGACTAGCCCTCGATGAGCAGTTCTTC.